This TCR beta chain was sequenced for a study of T cells after yellow fever vaccination. General study points: Compared with primary, the secondary response was weaker and peaked at day 5, not 15.

This clonotype came up a few times. No antigen is known for it. A process of 5'RACE template switching, which added a universal primer site and UMIs, was used to make TCR cDNA. TCRdb reprocessed the 5' RACE reads via MiXCR and lists one record per CDR3 protein. The sample lists about 160,000 distinct CDR3 sequences, 6% to 7.5% occurring once. The V gene lost 2 bases and the J gene lost 1 base, with 9 bases spanning the gap. The germline CDR1 and CDR2 sequences are SGHNT and YYREEE (reference sequence). The CDR3 extends over 15 amino acids. The source material was CD4+ T cells sorted from PBMCs, sampled 4 to 6 days after the first yellow fever vaccination. The chain combines TRBV5-4 with TRBJ2-2; D is perhaps TRBD1 or TRBD2 (5 bases each). The TCR sequence derives from a man younger than 35 who received the YFV17D yellow fever vaccine. The CDR3, as DNA: TGTGCCAGCAGCTTCCCAGGGAGGAACACCGGGGAGCTGTTTTTT. Protein product: CASSFPGRNTGELFF.